Each of the 9 T cell receptor beta chains below was sequenced from the same sample in a study. From the 5' RACE reads, TCRdb called clonotypes with MiXCR, one entry per CDR3 protein. The sample lists approximately 60,000 distinct CDR3 sequences, less than 25% occurring once. Cells sorted as Tregs were CD4+, CD25+ and CD127-/low. The sequencing sample was made of tumor-infiltrating Tregs sorted from the breast tumor. The receptors shown here come from a female donor with breast cancer.

This clonotype was counted between two and nine times. The chain has TRBV7-3 and TRBJ2-1; D gene unclear. This CDR3 region has 13 residues. Germline CDR1 is SGHTA and CDR2 is FQGTGA. With 0 bases removed from V and 7 bases from J, the gap between germline ends came to 7 bases. The CDR3 DNA reads TGTGCCAGCAGCTTAACTTCGAGGAATGAGCAGTTCTTC. It is translated as CASSLTSRNEQFF.

This clonotype appeared a few times. The CDR3, as DNA: TGCAGTGCTAGGCTAGGATATGGCTACACCTTC. Translated: CSARLGYGYTF. This chain connects TRBV20-1 to TRBJ1-2; D gene ambiguous. The CDR3 runs to 11 residues. The germline V and J ends were trimmed by 3 bases and 5 bases, with 7 bases remaining between them. The germline V gene encodes CDR1 DFQATT and CDR2 SNEGSKA (reference sequence).

This clonotype was found many times. This sequence joins TRBV20-1 and TRBJ2-2, with D hard to call. V gave up 1 base and J gave up 4 bases, with 7 bases separating them. CDR1 DFQATT and CDR2 SNEGSKA come from the germline V gene (reference sequence). CDR3 length: 13 residues. The CDR3 DNA reads as TGCAGTGCTAGAGTGCCCAGCACCGGGGAGCTGTTTTTT. Its protein product is CSARVPSTGELFF.

This sequence joins TRBV7-9 and TRBJ1-5; no firm D call. The V and J ends lost 0 bases and 4 bases respectively, with 4 bases between them. The CDR3 is 13 residues long. Per germline, CDR1 SEHNR and CDR2 FQNEAQ (reference sequence). Here the CDR3 DNA reads TGTGCCAGCAGCTTAGCGCGAAATCAGCCCCAGCATTTT. Translation gives CASSLARNQPQHF.

The CDR3 region has the DNA TGCGCCAGCAGTGAGGTGGGACAGGGGACTTCACCCCTCCACTTT. This translates into CASSEVGQGTSPLHF. The V and J genes are TRBV10-2 and TRBJ1-6; 10 positions agree with TRBD1. Germline CDR1 WSHSY, CDR2 SAAADI. The CDR3 has 15 residues. V trimming: 2 bases; J trimming: 9 bases; junction bases outside the gene matches: 4.

The rearrangement links TRBV4-1 to TRBJ2-1; D uncertain. Trimming took 2 bases from V and 1 from J, leaving 12 bases between them. Per the germline V gene, CDR1 is MGHRA and CDR2 is YSYEKL. The CDR3 loop spans 16 amino acids. The CDR3 region has the DNA TGCGCCAGCAGCCAAATTGGCCTTCTTTCCTACAATGAGCAGTTCTTC. Its protein product is CASSQIGLLSYNEQFF.

This clonotype appeared a few times. The chain uses TRBV7-9 and TRBJ2-2; 7 bases align to TRBD2. CDR1 and CDR2 from the germline V gene are SEHNR and FQNEAQ (reference sequence). The CDR3 is made up of 16 amino acids. V lost 7 bases and J lost 5; bases outside the gene matches: 13. The CDR3 DNA reads TGTGCCAGCACCCCTCTGATTGGGCGGGAGACCGGGGAGCTGTTTTTT. As protein: CASTPLIGRETGELFF.

This clonotype was counted between two and nine times. This chain connects TRBV18 to TRBJ1-1, with 8 bases matching TRBD1. This CDR3 is 13 amino acids long. V lost 1 base and J lost 11; bases outside the gene matches: 6. Germline CDR1 and CDR2: KGHSH and LQKENI. The CDR3 loop reads CASSPRTGNVAFF. The CDR3 DNA reads TGTGCCAGCTCACCACGGACAGGGAATGTGGCTTTCTTT.

This clonotype was counted between two and nine times. The chain employs TRBV3-1 and TRBJ2-1; a possible D gene is TRBD2 (6 bases). This CDR3 has 14 amino acids. CDR1 is LGHDT, CDR2 YNNKEL, per germline (reference sequence). Trimming took off 3 bases at V and 9 bases at J, with 15 bases between the two ends. CDR3 region: CASSHPQDYFEQFF. The CDR3 nucleotides read TGTGCCAGCAGCCACCCCCAGGACTATTTTGAGCAGTTCTTC.